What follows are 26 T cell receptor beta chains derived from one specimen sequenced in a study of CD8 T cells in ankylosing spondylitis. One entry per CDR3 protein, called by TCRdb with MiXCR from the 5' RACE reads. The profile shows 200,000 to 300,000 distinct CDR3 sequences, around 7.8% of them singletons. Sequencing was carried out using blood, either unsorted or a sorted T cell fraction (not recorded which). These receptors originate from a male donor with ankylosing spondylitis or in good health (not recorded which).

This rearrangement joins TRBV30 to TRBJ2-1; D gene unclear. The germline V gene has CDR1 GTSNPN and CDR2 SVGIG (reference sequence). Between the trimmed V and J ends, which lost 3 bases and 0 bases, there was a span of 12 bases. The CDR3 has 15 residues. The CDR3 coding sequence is TGTGCCTGGAGCACGGTGTGGGGCTCCTACAATGAGCAGTTCTTC. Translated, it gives CAWSTVWGSYNEQFF.

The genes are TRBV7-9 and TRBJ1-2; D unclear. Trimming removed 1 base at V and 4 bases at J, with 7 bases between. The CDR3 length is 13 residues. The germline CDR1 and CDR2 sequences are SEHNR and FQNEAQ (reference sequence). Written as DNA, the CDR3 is TGTGCCAGCAGCTTAGAACGTATCTATGGCTACACCTTC. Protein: CASSLERIYGYTF.

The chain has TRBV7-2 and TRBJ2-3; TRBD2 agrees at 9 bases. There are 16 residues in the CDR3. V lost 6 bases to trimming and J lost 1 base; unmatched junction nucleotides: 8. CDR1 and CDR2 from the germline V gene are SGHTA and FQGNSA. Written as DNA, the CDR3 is TGTGCCAGCAGTCTAGCGGGGTTTCGCGGCACAGATACGCAGTATTTT. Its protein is CASSLAGFRGTDTQYF.

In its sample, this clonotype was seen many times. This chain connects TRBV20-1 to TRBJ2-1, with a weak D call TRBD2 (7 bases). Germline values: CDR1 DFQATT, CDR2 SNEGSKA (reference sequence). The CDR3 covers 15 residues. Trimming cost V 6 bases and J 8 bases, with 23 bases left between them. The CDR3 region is CSARHTAGASDEQFF. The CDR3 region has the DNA TGCAGTGCAAGACACACTGCGGGGGCCTCGGATGAGCAGTTCTTC.

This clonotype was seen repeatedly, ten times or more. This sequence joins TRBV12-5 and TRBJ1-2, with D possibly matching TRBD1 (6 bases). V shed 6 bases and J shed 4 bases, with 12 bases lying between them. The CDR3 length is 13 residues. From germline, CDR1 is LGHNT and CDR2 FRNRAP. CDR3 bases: TGTGCTAGTGGACCTGGACAGTCCTATGGCTACACCTTC. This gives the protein CASGPGQSYGYTF.

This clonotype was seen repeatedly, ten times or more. CDR3 nucleotides: TGCAGTGCTAGAGGTCTGGTGAGCTCCTACAATGAGCAGTTCTTC. It translates to CSARGLVSSYNEQFF. J is TRBJ2-1 and V is TRBV20-1; no firm D call. Trimming left V 1 base short and J 0 bases short, with 10 bases between. The germline CDR1 and CDR2 sequences are DFQATT and SNEGSKA (reference sequence). CDR3 length equals 15 residues.

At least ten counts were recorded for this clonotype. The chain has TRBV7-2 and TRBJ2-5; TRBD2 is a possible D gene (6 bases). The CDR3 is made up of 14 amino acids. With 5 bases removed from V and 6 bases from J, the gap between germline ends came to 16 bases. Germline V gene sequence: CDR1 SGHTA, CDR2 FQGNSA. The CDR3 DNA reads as TGTGCCAGCAGCCCCTCGGGAGTTTCAAAGACCCAGTACTTC. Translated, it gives CASSPSGVSKTQYF. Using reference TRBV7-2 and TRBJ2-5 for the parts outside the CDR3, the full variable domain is GAGVSQSPSNKVTEKGKDVELRCDPISGHTALYWYRQSLGQGLEFLIYFQGNSAPDKSGLPSDRFSAERTGGSVSTLTIQRTQQEDSAVYLCASSPSGVSKTQYFGPGTRLLVL.

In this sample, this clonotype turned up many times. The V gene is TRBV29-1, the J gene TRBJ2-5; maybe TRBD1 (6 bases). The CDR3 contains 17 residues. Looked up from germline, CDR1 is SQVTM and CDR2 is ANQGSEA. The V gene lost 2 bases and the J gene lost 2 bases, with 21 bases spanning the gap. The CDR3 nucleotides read TGCAGCGTTGAATCGGGGTCGGGACACCATCCACAAGAGACCCAGTACTTC. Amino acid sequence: CSVESGSGHHPQETQYF.

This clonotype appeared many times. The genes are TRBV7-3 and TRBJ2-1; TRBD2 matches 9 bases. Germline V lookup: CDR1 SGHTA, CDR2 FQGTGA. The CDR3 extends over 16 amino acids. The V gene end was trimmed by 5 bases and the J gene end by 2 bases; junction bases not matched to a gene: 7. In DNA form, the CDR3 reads TGTGCCAGCAGCCTTCAAGCGGGGGGTCCCTACAATGAGCAGTTCTTC. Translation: CASSLQAGGPYNEQFF.

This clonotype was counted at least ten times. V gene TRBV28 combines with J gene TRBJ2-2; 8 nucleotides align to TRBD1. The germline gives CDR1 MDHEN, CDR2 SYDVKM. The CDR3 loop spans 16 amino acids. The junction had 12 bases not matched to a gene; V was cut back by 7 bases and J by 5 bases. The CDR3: CASNDGQGAHTGELFF. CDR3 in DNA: TGTGCCAGCAACGACGGGCAGGGGGCTCATACCGGGGAGCTGTTTTTT.

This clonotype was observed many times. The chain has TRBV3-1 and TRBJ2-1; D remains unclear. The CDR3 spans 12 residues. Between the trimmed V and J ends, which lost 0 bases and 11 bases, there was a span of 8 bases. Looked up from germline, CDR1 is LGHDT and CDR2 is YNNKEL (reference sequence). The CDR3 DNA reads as TGTGCCAGCAGCCAAGAGGCTAGGAAGCAGTTCTTC. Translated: CASSQEARKQFF.

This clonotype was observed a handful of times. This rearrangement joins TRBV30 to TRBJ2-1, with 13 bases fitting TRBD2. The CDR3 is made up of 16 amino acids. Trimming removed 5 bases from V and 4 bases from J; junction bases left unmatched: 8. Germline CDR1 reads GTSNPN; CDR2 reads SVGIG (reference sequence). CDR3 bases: TGTGCCTGGGGGGGGACTAGCGGGACCTCATACAATGAGCAGTTCTTC. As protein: CAWGGTSGTSYNEQFF. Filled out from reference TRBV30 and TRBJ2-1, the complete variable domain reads SQTIHQWPATLVQPVGSPLSLECTVEGTSNPNLYWYRQAAGRGLQLLFYSVGIGQISSEVPQNLSASRPQDRQFILSSKKLLLSDSGFYLCAWGGTSGTSYNEQFFGPGTRLTVL.

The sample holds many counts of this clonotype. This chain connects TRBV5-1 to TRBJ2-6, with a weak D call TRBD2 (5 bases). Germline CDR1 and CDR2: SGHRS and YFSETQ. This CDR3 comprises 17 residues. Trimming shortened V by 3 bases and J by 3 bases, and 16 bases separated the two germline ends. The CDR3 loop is CASSSTGNSFGANVLTF. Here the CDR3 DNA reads TGCGCCAGCAGCTCCACCGGGAACTCGTTTGGGGCCAACGTCCTGACTTTC.

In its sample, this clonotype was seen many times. The CDR3 DNA sequence: TGCAGTGCTAGGGACCCCCAAAATCAGCCCCAGCATTTT. Translating gives CSARDPQNQPQHF. The chain combines TRBV20-1 with TRBJ1-5; no clear D gene. CDR1 DFQATT and CDR2 SNEGSKA come from the germline V gene (reference sequence). This CDR3 has 13 amino acids. Trimming shortened V by 3 bases and J by 4 bases, and 10 bases separated the two germline ends.

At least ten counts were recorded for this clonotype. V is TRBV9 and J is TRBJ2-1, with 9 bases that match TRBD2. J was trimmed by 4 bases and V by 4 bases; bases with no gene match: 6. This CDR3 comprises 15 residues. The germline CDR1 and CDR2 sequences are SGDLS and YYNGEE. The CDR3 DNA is TGTGCCAGCAGCTCCGGACTAGCGCCGTACAATGAGCAGTTCTTC. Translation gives CASSSGLAPYNEQFF.

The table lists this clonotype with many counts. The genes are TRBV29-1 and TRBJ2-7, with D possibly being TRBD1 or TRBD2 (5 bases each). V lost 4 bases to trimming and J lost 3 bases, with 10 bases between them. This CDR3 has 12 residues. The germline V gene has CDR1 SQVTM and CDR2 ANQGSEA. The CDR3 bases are TGCAGCGTTGTTCGGGACCACTACGAGCAGTACTTC. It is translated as CSVVRDHYEQYF.

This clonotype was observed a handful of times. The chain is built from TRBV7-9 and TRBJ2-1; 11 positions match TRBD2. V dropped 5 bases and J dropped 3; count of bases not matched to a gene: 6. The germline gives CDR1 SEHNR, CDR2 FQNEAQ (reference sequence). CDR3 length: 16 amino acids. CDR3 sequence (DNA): TGTGCCAGCAGCGTCCTAGCGGGGGGTTTCTACAATGAGCAGTTCTTC. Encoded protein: CASSVLAGGFYNEQFF.

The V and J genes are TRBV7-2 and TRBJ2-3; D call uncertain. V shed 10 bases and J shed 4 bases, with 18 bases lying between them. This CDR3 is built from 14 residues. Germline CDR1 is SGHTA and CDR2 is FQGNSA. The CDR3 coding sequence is TGTGCCACCCAACGGACGTCGAGCGCAGATACGCAGTATTTT. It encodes CATQRTSSADTQYF.

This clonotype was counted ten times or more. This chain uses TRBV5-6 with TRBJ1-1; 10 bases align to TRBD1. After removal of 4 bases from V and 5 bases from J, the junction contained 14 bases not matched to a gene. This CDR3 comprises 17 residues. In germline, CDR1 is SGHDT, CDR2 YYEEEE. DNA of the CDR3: TGTGCCAGCAGCAAATTCCGGGACAGGGGATTTTGGACTGAAGCTTTCTTT. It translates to CASSKFRDRGFWTEAFF.

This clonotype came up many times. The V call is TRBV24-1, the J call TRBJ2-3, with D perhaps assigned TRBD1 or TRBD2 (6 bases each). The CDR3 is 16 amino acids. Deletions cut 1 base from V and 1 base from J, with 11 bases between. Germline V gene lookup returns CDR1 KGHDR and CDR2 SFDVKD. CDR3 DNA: TGTGCCACCAGTGATTTTGGGGGGCTTGGCACAGATACGCAGTATTTT. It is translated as CATSDFGGLGTDTQYF.

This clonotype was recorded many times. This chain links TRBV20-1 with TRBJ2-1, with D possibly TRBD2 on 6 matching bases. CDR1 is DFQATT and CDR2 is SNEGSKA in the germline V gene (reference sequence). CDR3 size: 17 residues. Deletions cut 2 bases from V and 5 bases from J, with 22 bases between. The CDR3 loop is CSARKVTSGAWDNEQFF. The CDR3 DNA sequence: TGCAGTGCTAGAAAGGTAACATCGGGAGCTTGGGACAATGAGCAGTTCTTC.

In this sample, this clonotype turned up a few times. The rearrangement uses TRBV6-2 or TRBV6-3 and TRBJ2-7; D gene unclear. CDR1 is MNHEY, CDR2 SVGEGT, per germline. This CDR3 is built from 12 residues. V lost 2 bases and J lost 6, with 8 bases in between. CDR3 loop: CASSYPQGEQYF. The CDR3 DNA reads TGTGCCAGCAGTTACCCACAAGGCGAGCAGTACTTC.

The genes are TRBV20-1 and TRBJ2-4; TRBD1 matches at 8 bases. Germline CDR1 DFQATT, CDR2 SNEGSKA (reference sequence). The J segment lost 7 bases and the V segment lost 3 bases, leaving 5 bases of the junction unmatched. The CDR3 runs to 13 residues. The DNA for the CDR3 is TGCAGTGCTAGTGCAGGGGGCAAGAACATTCAGTACTTC. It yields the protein CSASAGGKNIQYF.

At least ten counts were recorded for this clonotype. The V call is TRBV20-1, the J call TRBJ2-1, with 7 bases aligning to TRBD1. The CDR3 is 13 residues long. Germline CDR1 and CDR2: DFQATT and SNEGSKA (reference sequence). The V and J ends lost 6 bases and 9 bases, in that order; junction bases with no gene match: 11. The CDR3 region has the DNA TGCAGTGCCCACTACGGGACAGCTCGTGAGCAGTTCTTC. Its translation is CSAHYGTAREQFF.

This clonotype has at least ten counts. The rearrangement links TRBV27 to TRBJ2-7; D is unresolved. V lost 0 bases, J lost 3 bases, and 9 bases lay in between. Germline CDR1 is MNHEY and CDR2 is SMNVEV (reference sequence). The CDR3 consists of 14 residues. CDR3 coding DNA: TGTGCCAGCAGTTTATCGACGGACGGCTACGAGCAGTACTTC. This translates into CASSLSTDGYEQYF.

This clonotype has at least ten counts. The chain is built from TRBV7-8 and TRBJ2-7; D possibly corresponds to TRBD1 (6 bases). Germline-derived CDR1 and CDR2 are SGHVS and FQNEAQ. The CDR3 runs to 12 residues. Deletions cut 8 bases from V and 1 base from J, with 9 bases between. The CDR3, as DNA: TGTGCCAGCTCCGGACAGTCCTACGAGCAGTACTTC. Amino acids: CASSGQSYEQYF.